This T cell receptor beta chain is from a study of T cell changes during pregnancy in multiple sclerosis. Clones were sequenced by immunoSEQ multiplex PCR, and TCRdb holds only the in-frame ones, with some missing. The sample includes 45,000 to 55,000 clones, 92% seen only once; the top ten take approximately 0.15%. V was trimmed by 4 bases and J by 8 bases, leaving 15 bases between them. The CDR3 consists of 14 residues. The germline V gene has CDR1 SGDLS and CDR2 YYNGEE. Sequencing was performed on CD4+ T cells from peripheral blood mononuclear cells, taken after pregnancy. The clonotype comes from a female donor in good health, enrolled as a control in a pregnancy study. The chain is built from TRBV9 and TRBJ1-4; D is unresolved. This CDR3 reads CASSHGGIEEKLFF. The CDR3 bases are TGTGCCAGCAGCCATGGCGGGATAGAGGAAAAACTGTTTTTT.